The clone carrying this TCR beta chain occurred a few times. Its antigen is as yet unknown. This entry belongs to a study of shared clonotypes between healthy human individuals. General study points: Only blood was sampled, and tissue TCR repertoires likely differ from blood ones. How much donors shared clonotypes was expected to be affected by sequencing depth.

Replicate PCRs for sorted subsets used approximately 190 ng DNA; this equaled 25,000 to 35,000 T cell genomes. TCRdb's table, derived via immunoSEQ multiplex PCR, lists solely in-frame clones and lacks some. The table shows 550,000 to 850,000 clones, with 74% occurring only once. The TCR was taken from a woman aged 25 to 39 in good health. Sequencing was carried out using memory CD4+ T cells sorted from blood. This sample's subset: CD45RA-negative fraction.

The CDR3: CACEGFGTEAFF. The CDR3, as DNA: TGTGCCTGTGAGGGGTTCGGCACTGAAGCTTTCTTT. V and J are TRBV30 and TRBJ1-1, with D perhaps TRBD1 (5 bases). From germline, CDR1 is GTSNPN and CDR2 SVGIG (reference sequence). The V end was cut by 6 bases, the J end by 4 bases, with 12 bases between. This CDR3 is built from 12 residues. The full variable domain, completed using reference TRBV30 and TRBJ1-1, is SQTIHQWPATLVQPVGSPLSLECTVEGTSNPNLYWYRQAAGRGLQLLFYSVGIGQISSEVPQNLSASRPQDRQFILSSKKLLLSDSGFYLCACEGFGTEAFFGQGTRLTVV.